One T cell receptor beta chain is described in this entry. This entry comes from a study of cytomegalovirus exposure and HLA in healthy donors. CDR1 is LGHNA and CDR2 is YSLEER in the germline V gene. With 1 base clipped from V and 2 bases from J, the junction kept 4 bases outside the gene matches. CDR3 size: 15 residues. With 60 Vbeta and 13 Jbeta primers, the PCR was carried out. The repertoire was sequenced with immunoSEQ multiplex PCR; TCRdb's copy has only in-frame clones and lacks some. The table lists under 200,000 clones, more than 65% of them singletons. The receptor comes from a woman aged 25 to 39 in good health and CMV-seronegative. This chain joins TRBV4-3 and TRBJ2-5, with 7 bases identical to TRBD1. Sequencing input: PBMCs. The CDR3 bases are TGCGCCAGCAGCCAAGTAACAGGGGTTCAAGAGACCCAGTACTTC. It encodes CASSQVTGVQETQYF.